These 2 T cell receptor beta chains were all obtained from the same sample, sequenced in a study of blood T cells in healthy people across ages. The use of a sample-barcoded 5' primer and a J-beta primer mix characterized a second PCR of roughly 7 to 11 cycles. In TCRdb, the 5' RACE reads were re-called with MiXCR into one record per CDR3 protein. Of 600,000 to 800,000 distinct CDR3 sequences listed, 45% to 60% are singletons. The sequenced sample consisted of blood. The receptor set was obtained from an elderly woman in good health.

The table lists this clonotype with a few counts. This chain connects TRBV6-2 or TRBV6-3 to TRBJ2-5; TRBD2 might be the D (6 bases). CDR3 length: 14 amino acids. Germline V gene data show CDR1 as MNHEY and CDR2 as SVGEGT. V lost 2 bases and J lost 5, with 12 bases in between. CDR3 DNA: TGTGCCAGCAGTTACCGCGGGGAATGGGAGACCCAGTACTTC. Protein product: CASSYRGEWETQYF.

The CDR3 DNA reads as TGCGCCAGCAGATACTTACCGACAGACAACTATGGCTACACCTTC. It is translated as CASRYLPTDNYGYTF. V is TRBV4-1 and J is TRBJ1-2; a possible D gene is TRBD1 (5 bases). The CDR3 contains 15 residues. Germline CDR1 reads MGHRA; CDR2 reads YSYEKL. Trimming stripped 6 bases from V and 2 bases from J, with 16 bases between.